This is a list of T cell receptor beta chains from one sample in a study of CD8+CD57+ T cells in acquired aplastic anemia. TCRdb re-called the reads with MiXCR, one entry per CDR3 protein. The data hold 150,000 or so distinct CDR3 sequences, with about 50% observed a single time. The sequenced sample consisted of sorted CD4+, CD8+, or CD8+CD57+ T cells (not recorded which) from PBMCs. These receptors were obtained from a human donor with aplastic anemia. The CDR3 runs from the conserved cysteine through the conserved F or W. The D gene is left open where the match is weak. Not every row has a clone size; where given, it reads once, few, many or a size class.

CDR3 length: 13
D gene: NA
V gene: TRBV12-5
J gene: TRBJ2-7
clone size: NA
CDR3 DNA: TGTGCTAGTGGTTGGGACACCTCCTACGAGCAGTACTTC
CDR3 protein: CASGWDTSYEQYF

CDR3 length: 14
D gene: NA
V gene: TRBV20-1
J gene: TRBJ1-2
clone size: NA
CDR3 DNA: TGTAGTGCTAGAGTTCGTGTTGAATGGGATGGCTACACCTTC
CDR3 protein: CSARVRVEWDGYTF

CDR3 length: 16
D gene: NA
V gene: TRBV12-3/TRBV12-4
J gene: TRBJ1-4
clone size: NA
CDR3 DNA: TGTGCCAGCAGTTTAGCGCTGGCGGGAACTAATGAAAAACTGTTTTTT
CDR3 protein: CASSLALAGTNEKLFF

CDR3 length: 14
D gene: NA
V gene: TRBV15
J gene: TRBJ1-2
clone size: NA
CDR3 DNA: TGTGCCACCAGCAGAGAGCTGGGACCCTATGGCTACACCTTC
CDR3 protein: CATSRELGPYGYTF

CDR3 length: 14
D gene: TRBD1
V gene: TRBV29-1
J gene: TRBJ2-2
clone size: NA
CDR3 DNA: TGCAGCGCGTATAGGACAGGGAACACCGGGGAGCTGTTTTTT
CDR3 protein: CSAYRTGNTGELFF

CDR3 length: 14
D gene: NA
V gene: TRBV7-2
J gene: TRBJ2-7
clone size: NA
CDR3 DNA: TGTGCCAGCAGCCCCCGGGTTGAGGGGTCTGAGCAGTACTTC
CDR3 protein: CASSPRVEGSEQYF

CDR3 length: 17
D gene: NA
V gene: TRBV9
J gene: TRBJ2-1
clone size: many
CDR3 DNA: TGTGCCAGCAGCGTTTCCGCCGGGACACTCTCCTACAATGAGCAGTTCTTC
CDR3 protein: CASSVSAGTLSYNEQFF

CDR3 length: 13
D gene: NA
V gene: TRBV11-1
J gene: TRBJ1-4
clone size: NA
CDR3 DNA: TGTGCCAGCAGGAGGTCAACTAATGAAAAACTGTTTTTT
CDR3 protein: CASRRSTNEKLFF

CDR3 length: 13
D gene: NA
V gene: TRBV10-3
J gene: TRBJ2-7
clone size: NA
CDR3 DNA: TGTGCCAGCAGCCACTGGACAGACTACGAGCAGTACTTC
CDR3 protein: CASSHWTDYEQYF

CDR3 length: 16
D gene: TRBD2
V gene: TRBV29-1
J gene: TRBJ2-7
clone size: NA
CDR3 DNA: TGCAGCGTTGAAGGGACGAGGGCGGGAGGGCCCTGGGAGCAGTACTTC
CDR3 protein: CSVEGTRAGGPWEQYF

CDR3 length: 13
D gene: NA
V gene: TRBV30
J gene: TRBJ1-2
clone size: NA
CDR3 DNA: TGTGCCCGGAGTGATACAGGGAACTATGGCTACACCTTC
CDR3 protein: CARSDTGNYGYTF

CDR3 length: 13
D gene: NA
V gene: TRBV5-5
J gene: TRBJ2-7
clone size: once
CDR3 DNA: TGTGCCAGCAGCTTGACTCCAGCCTACGAGCAGTACTTC
CDR3 protein: CASSLTPAYEQYF

CDR3 length: 17
D gene: NA
V gene: TRBV11-1
J gene: TRBJ2-7
clone size: NA
CDR3 DNA: TGTGCCAGCAGCGCCTCGAAAGGAAGAGGGACCCCCTACGAGCAGTACTTC
CDR3 protein: CASSASKGRGTPYEQYF

CDR3 length: 15
D gene: TRBD1
V gene: TRBV24-1
J gene: TRBJ2-1
clone size: NA
CDR3 DNA: TGTGCCACCAGTGATTTGCACAGGGGTTACAATGAGCAGTTCTTC
CDR3 protein: CATSDLHRGYNEQFF

CDR3 length: 16
D gene: TRBD1
V gene: TRBV5-5
J gene: TRBJ1-6
clone size: NA
CDR3 DNA: TGTGCCAGCAGCTTTACCGGGACAGGGTATAATTCACCCCTCCACTTT
CDR3 protein: CASSFTGTGYNSPLHF

CDR3 length: 10
D gene: NA
V gene: TRBV13
J gene: TRBJ2-7
clone size: many
CDR3 DNA: TGTGCCAGCGGTTCCTACGAGCAGTACTTC
CDR3 protein: CASGSYEQYF

CDR3 length: 13
D gene: NA
V gene: TRBV30
J gene: TRBJ1-2
clone size: few
CDR3 DNA: TGTGCCTGGGACTCGGGGCACAGCTATGGCTACACCTTC
CDR3 protein: CAWDSGHSYGYTF

CDR3 length: 12
D gene: NA
V gene: TRBV30
J gene: TRBJ1-1
clone size: few
CDR3 DNA: TGTGCCTGGAGACTCAGGGAGACTGAAGCTTTCTTT
CDR3 protein: CAWRLRETEAFF

CDR3 length: 15
D gene: NA
V gene: TRBV6-5
J gene: TRBJ2-2
clone size: many
CDR3 DNA: TGTGCCAGCAGTTCGGGCAGGGGTGTCACCGGGGAGCTGTTTTTT
CDR3 protein: CASSSGRGVTGELFF

CDR3 length: 15
D gene: NA
V gene: TRBV2
J gene: TRBJ2-7
clone size: NA
CDR3 DNA: TGTGCCACCTCCCCCGGGACACGGAGCTCCTACGAGCAGTACTTC
CDR3 protein: CATSPGTRSSYEQYF

CDR3 length: 16
D gene: NA
V gene: TRBV9
J gene: TRBJ2-1
clone size: many
CDR3 DNA: TGTGCCAGCAGCCCAGGGGCGGGAAACCTATACAATGAGCAGTTCTTC
CDR3 protein: CASSPGAGNLYNEQFF

CDR3 length: 13
D gene: NA
V gene: TRBV5-1
J gene: TRBJ2-1
clone size: few
CDR3 DNA: TGCGCCAGCAGCTTGGTTGGCCACAATGAGCAGTTCTTC
CDR3 protein: CASSLVGHNEQFF

CDR3 length: 14
D gene: NA
V gene: TRBV4-2
J gene: TRBJ2-7
clone size: NA
CDR3 DNA: TGTGCCAGCAGCCAAGAGAGGGTCTTTGGGGAGCAGTACTTC
CDR3 protein: CASSQERVFGEQYF

CDR3 length: 14
D gene: TRBD2
V gene: TRBV12-3/TRBV12-4
J gene: TRBJ2-2
clone size: NA
CDR3 DNA: TGTGCCAGCAGGGGGGGGATGGCCACCGGGGAGCTGTTTTTT
CDR3 protein: CASRGGMATGELFF

CDR3 length: 14
D gene: NA
V gene: TRBV29-1
J gene: TRBJ2-2
clone size: many
CDR3 DNA: TGCAGCGTTAGACGAGGGATAGGCACCGGGGAGCTGTTTTTT
CDR3 protein: CSVRRGIGTGELFF

CDR3 length: 15
D gene: TRBD1
V gene: TRBV6-5
J gene: TRBJ2-7
clone size: many
CDR3 DNA: TGTGCCAGCAGTTACATGTCGACAGGGCCCTACGAGCAGTACTTC
CDR3 protein: CASSYMSTGPYEQYF

CDR3 length: 12
D gene: TRBD1
V gene: TRBV2
J gene: TRBJ1-2
clone size: NA
CDR3 DNA: TGTGCCAGCACAGGGGGCGACTATGGCTACACCTTC
CDR3 protein: CASTGGDYGYTF

CDR3 length: 13
D gene: NA
V gene: TRBV15
J gene: TRBJ2-5
clone size: NA
CDR3 DNA: TGTGCCACCAGCAGAGGACAGCAAGAGACCCAGTACTTC
CDR3 protein: CATSRGQQETQYF

CDR3 length: 14
D gene: NA
V gene: TRBV19
J gene: TRBJ2-7
clone size: few
CDR3 DNA: TGTGCCAGTAGTATCGGGGGCGGGGCCTACGAGCAGTACTTC
CDR3 protein: CASSIGGGAYEQYF

CDR3 length: 19
D gene: NA
V gene: TRBV5-6
J gene: TRBJ2-3
clone size: once
CDR3 DNA: TGTGCCAGCAGCTTGACAGGGCCAGGGGTAGGGGGACCTACAGATACGCAGTATTTT
CDR3 protein: CASSLTGPGVGGPTDTQYF

CDR3 length: 18
D gene: NA
V gene: TRBV4-2
J gene: TRBJ2-3
clone size: many
CDR3 DNA: TGTGCCAGCAGCCTCCAGCTGTCCTCGGGGTCTAGCACAGATACGCAGTATTTT
CDR3 protein: CASSLQLSSGSSTDTQYF

CDR3 length: 14
D gene: NA
V gene: TRBV7-8
J gene: TRBJ2-1
clone size: NA
CDR3 DNA: TGTGCCAGCAGCCCTAGTACAGTCCCCTACGAGCAGTTCTTC
CDR3 protein: CASSPSTVPYEQFF

CDR3 length: 10
D gene: NA
V gene: TRBV29-1
J gene: TRBJ2-7
clone size: NA
CDR3 DNA: TGCAGCGCCACCATCTACGAGCAGTACTTC
CDR3 protein: CSATIYEQYF

CDR3 length: 14
D gene: NA
V gene: TRBV9
J gene: TRBJ2-7
clone size: many
CDR3 DNA: TGTGCCAGCAGCGATAAGGGGGGGCCCTACGAGCAGTACTTC
CDR3 protein: CASSDKGGPYEQYF

CDR3 length: 17
D gene: TRBD2
V gene: TRBV7-8
J gene: TRBJ2-5
clone size: once
CDR3 DNA: TGTGCCAGCAGCTTAGGAAGTAGCGGGGGGGAACAAGAGACCCAGTACTTC
CDR3 protein: CASSLGSSGGEQETQYF

CDR3 length: 14
D gene: NA
V gene: TRBV18
J gene: TRBJ1-5
clone size: NA
CDR3 DNA: TGTGCCAGCTCACCAGAAGACAGCAATCAGCCCCAGCATTTT
CDR3 protein: CASSPEDSNQPQHF